The 2 T cell receptor beta chains in this list originate from one sample, sequenced in a study of blood T cell repertoires in COVID-19. Using immunoSEQ multiplex PCR, the repertoire was profiled, and TCRdb retains in-frame clones only, with some absent. Of about 82,000 clones in the sample, about 86% were seen once. The specimen sequenced was peripheral blood. The receptor source for this set is a woman aged 55-70 years with acute or convalescent COVID-19.

V gene TRBV19 combines with J gene TRBJ2-1; TRBD1 matches 8 bases. J lost 8 bases, V lost 4 bases, and 10 bases had no gene match. There are 15 residues in the CDR3. Germline lookup yields CDR1 LNHDA and CDR2 SQIVND (reference sequence). The CDR3 DNA reads TGTGCCAGTAGTACTCGGACAGGGCTGGTCGATGAGCAGTTCTTC. Its translation is CASSTRTGLVDEQFF.

The CDR3 bases are TGTGCCAGCAGACAATTACCGACAGGGGGCAATGAGCAGTTCTTC. Its translation: CASRQLPTGGNEQFF. The chain recombines TRBV3-1 (or the pseudogene TRBV3-2) with TRBJ2-1, with TRBD1 matching over 9 bases. The CDR3 contains 15 residues. Germline V gene lookup returns CDR1 LGHDT and CDR2 YNNKEL (reference sequence). V lost 6 bases to trimming and J lost 6 bases; unmatched junction nucleotides: 9.